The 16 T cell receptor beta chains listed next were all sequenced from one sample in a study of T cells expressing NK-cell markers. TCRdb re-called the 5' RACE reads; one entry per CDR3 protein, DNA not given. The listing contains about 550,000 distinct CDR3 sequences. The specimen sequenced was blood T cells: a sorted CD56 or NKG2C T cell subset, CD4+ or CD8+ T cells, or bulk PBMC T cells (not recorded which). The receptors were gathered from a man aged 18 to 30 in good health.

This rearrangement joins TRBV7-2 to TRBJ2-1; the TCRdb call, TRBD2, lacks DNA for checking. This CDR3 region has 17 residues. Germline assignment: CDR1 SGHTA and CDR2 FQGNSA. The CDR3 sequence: CASSPGTARSSYNEQFF.

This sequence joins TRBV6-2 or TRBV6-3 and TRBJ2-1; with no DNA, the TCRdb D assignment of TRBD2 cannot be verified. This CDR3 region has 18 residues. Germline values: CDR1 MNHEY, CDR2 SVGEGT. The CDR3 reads CASSYEGLKMSSYNEQFF.

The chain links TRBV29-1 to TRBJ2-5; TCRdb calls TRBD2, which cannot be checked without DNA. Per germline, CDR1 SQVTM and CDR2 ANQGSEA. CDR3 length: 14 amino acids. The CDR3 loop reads CSALRAVGAETQYF.

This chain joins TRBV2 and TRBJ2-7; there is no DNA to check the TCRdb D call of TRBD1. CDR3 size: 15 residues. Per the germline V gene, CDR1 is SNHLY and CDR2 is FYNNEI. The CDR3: CASRELPHPAYEQYF.

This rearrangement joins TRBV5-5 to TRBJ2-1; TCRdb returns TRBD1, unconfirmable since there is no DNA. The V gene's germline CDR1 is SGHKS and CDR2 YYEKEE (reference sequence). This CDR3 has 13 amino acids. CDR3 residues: CASSLVSGGEQFF.

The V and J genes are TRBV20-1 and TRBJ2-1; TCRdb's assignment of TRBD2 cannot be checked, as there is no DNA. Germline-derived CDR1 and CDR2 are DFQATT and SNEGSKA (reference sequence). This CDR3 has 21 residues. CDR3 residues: CSARVGSGRTEDGVPVGQQFF.

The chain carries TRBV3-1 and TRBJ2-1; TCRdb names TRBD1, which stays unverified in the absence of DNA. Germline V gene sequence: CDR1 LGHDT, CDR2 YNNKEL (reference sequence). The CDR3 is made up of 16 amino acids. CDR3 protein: CASSLSDVGRQYEQFF.

This CDR3 reads CASSVDRSDQPQHF. V gene TRBV7-9 combines with J gene TRBJ1-5; TCRdb reports TRBD1, a call that lacks DNA to check it against. Germline V gene sequence: CDR1 SEHNR, CDR2 FQNEAQ (reference sequence). This CDR3 spans 14 amino acids.

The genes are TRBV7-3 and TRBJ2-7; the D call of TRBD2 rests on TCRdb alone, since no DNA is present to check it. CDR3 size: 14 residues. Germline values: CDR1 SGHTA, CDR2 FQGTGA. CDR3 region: CASRVEGSVGEQYF.

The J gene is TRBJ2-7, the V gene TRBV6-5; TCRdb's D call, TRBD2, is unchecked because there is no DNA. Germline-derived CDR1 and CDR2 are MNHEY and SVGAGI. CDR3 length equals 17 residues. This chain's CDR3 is CASSHSGTSGGTYEQYF.

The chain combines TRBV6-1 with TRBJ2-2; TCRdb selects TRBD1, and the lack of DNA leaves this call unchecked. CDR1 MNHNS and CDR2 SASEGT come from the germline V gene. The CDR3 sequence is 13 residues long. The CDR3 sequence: CASRMTGSGELFF.

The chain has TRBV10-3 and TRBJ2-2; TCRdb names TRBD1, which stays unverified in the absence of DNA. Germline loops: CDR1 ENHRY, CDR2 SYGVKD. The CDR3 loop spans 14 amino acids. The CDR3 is CATQGVVVTGELFF.

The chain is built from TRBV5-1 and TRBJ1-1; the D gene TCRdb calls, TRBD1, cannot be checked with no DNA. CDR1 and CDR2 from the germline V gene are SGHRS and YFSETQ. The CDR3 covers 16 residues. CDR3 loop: CASSLAVLGLGTEAFF. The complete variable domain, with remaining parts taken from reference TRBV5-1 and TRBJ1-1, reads KAGVTQTPRYLIKTRGQQVTLSCSPISGHRSVSWYQQTPGQGLQFLFEYFSETQRNKGNFPGRFSGRQFSNSRSEMNVSTLELGDSALYLCASSLAVLGLGTEAFFGQGTRLTVV.

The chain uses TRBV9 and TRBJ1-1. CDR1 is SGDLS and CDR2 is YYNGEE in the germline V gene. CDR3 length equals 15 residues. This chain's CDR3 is CASSVGTAGDTEAFF.

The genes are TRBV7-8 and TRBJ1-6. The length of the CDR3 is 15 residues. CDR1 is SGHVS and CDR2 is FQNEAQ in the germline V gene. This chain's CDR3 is CASSPTGTLNSPLHF.

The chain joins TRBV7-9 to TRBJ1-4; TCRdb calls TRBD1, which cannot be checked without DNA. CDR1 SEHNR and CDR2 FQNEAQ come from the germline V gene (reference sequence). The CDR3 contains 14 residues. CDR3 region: CASSHDRVNEKLFF.